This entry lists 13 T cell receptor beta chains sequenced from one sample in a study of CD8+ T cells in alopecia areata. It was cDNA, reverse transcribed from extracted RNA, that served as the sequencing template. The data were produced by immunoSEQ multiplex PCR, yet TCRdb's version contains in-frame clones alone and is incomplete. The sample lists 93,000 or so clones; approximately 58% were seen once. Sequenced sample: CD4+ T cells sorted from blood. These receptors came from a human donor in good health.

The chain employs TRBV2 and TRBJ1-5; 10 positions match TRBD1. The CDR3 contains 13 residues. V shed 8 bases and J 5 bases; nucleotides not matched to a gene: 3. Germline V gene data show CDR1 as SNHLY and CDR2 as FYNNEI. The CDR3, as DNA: TGTGCCAGCGCCGGGACAGGGGATCAGCCCCAGCATTTT. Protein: CASAGTGDQPQHF.

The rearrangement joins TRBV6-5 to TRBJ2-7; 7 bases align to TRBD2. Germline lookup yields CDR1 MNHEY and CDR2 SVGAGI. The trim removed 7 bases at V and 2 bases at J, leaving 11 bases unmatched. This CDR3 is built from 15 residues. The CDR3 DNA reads TGTGCCAGCATGATGCGGGGGAAGGGAACCTACGAGCAGTACTTC. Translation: CASMMRGKGTYEQYF.

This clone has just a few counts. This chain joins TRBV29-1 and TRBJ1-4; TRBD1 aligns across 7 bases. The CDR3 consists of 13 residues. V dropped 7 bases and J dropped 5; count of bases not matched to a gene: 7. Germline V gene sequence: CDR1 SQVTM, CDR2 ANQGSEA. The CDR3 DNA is TGCAGCGCCCAGGACAGGAAAAATGAAAAACTGTTTTTT. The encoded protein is CSAQDRKNEKLFF.

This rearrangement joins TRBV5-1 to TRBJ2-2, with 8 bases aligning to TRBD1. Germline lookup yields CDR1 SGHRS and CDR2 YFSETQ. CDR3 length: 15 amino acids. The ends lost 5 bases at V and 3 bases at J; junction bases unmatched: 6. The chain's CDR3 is CASSKQGVDTGELFF. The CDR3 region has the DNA TGCGCCAGCAGTAAACAGGGGGTCGACACCGGGGAGCTGTTTTTT.

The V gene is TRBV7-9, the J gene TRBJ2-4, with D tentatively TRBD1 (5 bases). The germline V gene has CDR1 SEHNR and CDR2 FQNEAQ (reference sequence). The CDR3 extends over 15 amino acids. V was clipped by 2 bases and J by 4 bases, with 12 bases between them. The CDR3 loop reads CASSLQGAAKNIQYF. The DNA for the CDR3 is TGTGCCAGCAGCTTACAGGGTGCCGCGAAAAACATTCAGTACTTC.

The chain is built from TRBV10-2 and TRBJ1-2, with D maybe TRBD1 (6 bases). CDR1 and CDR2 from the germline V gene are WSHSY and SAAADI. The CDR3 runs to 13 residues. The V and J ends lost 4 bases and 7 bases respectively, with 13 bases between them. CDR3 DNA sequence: TGCGCCAGCAGTGGGCCGGGGGCGCTTGGCTACACCTTC. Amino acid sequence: CASSGPGALGYTF.

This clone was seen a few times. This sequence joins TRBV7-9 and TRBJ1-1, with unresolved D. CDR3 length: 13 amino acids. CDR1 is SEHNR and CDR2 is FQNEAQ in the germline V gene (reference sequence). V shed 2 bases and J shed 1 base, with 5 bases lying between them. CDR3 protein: CASSLSSNTEAFF. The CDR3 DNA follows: TGTGCCAGCAGCTTAAGTTCGAACACTGAAGCTTTCTTT.

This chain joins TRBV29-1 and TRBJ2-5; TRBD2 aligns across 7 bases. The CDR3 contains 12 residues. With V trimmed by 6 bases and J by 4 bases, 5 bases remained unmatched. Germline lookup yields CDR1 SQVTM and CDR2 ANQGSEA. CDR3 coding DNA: TGCAGCGTCCCCTGGGGGGGAGAGACCCAGTACTTC. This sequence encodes CSVPWGGETQYF.

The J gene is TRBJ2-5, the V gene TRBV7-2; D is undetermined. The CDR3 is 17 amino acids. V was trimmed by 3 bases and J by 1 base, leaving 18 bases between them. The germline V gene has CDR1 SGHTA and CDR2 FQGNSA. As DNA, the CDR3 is TGTGCCAGCAGCTTGAGATCTGTAGCCCTCGCCCAAGAGACCCAGTACTTC. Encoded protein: CASSLRSVALAQETQYF.

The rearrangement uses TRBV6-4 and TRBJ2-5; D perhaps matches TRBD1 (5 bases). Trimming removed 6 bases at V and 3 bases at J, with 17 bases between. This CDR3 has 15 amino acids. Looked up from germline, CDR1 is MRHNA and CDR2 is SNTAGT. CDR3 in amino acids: CASRAIAGLEETQYF. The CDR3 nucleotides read TGTGCCAGCAGGGCCATAGCAGGGCTTGAAGAGACCCAGTACTTC.

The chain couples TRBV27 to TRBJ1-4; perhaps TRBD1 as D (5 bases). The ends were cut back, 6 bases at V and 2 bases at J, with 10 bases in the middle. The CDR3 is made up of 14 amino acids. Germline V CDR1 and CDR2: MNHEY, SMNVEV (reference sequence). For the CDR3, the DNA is TGTGCCAGCAGAAAACCAGGGACTAATGAAAAACTGTTTTTT. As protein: CASRKPGTNEKLFF.

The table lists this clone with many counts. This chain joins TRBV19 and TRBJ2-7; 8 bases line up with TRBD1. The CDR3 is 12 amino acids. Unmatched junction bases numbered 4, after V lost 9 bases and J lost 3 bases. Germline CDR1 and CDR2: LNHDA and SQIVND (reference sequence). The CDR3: CASGRGLYEQYF. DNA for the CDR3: TGTGCCAGCGGCAGGGGGCTCTACGAGCAGTACTTC.

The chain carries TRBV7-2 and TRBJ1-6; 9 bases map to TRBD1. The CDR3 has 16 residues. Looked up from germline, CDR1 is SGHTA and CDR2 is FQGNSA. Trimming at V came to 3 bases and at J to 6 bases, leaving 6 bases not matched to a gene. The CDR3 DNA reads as TGTGCCAGCAGCTTGGGGACAGGGCACCCTAATTCACCCCTCCACTTT. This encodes CASSLGTGHPNSPLHF. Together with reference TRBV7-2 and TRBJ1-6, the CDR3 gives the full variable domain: GAGVSQSPSNKVTEKGKDVELRCDPISGHTALYWYRQSLGQGLEFLIYFQGNSAPDKSGLPSDRFSAERTGGSVSTLTIQRTQQEDSAVYLCASSLGTGHPNSPLHFGNGTRLTVT.